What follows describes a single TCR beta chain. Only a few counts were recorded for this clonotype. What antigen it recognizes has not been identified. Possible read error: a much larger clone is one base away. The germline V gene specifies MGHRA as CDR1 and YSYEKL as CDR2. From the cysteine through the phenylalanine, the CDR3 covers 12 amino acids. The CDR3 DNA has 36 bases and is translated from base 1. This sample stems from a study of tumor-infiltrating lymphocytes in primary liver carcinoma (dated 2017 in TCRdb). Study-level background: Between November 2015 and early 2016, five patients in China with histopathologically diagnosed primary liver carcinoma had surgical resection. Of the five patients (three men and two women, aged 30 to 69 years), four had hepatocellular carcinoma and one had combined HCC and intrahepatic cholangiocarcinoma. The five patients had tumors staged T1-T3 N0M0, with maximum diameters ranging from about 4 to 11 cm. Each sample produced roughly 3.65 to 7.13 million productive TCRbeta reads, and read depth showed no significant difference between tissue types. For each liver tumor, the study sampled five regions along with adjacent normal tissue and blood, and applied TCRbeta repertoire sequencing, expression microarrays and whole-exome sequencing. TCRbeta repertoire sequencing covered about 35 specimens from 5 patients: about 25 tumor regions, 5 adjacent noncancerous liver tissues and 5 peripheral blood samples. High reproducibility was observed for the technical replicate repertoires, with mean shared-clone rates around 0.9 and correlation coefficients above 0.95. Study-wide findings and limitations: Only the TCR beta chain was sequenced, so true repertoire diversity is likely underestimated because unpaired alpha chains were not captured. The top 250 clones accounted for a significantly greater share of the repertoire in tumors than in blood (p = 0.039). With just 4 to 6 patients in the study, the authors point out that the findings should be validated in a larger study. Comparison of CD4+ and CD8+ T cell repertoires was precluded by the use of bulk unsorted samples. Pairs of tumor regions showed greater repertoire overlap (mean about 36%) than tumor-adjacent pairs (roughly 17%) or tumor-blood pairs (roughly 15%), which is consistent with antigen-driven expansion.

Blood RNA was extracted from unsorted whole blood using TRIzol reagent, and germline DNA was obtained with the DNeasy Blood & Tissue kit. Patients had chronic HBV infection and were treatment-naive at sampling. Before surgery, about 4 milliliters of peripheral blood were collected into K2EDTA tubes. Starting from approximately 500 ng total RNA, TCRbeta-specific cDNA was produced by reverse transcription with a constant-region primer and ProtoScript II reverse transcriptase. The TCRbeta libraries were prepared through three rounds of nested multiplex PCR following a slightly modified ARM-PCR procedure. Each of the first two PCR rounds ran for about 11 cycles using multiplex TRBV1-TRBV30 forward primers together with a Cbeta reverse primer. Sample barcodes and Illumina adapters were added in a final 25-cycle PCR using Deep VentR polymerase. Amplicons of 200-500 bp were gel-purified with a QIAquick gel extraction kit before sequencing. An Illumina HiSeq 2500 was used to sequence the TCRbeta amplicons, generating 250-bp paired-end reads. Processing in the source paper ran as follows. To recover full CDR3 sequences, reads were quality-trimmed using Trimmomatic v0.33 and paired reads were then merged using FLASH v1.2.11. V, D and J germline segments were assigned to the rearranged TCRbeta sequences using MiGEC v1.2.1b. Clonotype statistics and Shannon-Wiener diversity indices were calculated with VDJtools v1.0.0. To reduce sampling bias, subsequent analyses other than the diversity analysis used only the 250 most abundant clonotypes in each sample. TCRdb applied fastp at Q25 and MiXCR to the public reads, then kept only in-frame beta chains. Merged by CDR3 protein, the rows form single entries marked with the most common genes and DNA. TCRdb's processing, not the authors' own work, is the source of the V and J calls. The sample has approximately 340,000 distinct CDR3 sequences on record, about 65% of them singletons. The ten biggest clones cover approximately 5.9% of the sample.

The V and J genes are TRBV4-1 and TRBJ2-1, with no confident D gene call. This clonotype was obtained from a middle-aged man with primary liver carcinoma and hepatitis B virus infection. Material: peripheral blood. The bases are TGCGCTACGAGCCAGTGGGGCAATGAGCAGTTCTTC. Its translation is CATSQWGNEQFF.